This T cell receptor (beta chain) appears in the sequencing data of a study of breast tumors, draining lymph nodes, adjacent tissues. Study findings and constraints: The lymph node origin of tumor T cells was framed as consistent with a hypothesis, not demonstrated. Luminal-like breast cancer showed significantly higher tumor–nontumor repertoire similarity than basal-like. Tumors had less TCR diversity than lymph nodes, more than nontumor tissue.

The lymph nodes were axillary draining lymph nodes from breast cancer patients. One entry per CDR3 protein results from TCRdb running MiXCR on the multiplex PCR reads. The table has around 290,000 distinct CDR3 sequences, more than 30% seen once; the top ten hold roughly 1.2%. This clonotype was counted at least ten times. Its antigen is unidentified. In germline, CDR1 is DFQATT, CDR2 SNEGSKA (reference sequence). Trimming pared 0 bases from V and 5 bases from J, leaving 8 bases between. There are 12 residues in the CDR3. The sequencing input was axillary lymph node tissue. This TCR came from a female donor with breast cancer. Some clones in this sample may be carry-over from other donors' samples. The chain links TRBV20-1 to TRBJ2-7; weak D call: TRBD1 (5 bases). The CDR3 region is CSARDTGDEQYF. The CDR3 bases are TGCAGTGCTAGAGATACAGGTGACGAGCAGTACTTC.